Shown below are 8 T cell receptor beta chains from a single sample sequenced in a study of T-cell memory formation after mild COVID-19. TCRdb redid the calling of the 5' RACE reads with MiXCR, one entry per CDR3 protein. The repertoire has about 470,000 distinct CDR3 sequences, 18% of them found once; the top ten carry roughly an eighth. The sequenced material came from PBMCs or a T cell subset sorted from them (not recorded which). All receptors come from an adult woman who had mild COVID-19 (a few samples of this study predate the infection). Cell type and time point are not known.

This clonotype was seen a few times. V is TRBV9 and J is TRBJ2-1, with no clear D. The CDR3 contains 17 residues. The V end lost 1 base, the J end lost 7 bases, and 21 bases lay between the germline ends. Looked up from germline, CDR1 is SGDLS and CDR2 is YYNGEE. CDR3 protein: CASSVFPSDPTGNEQFF. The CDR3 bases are TGTGCCAGCAGCGTATTCCCCTCGGACCCGACCGGGAATGAGCAGTTCTTC. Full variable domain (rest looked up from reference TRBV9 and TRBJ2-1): DSGVTQTPKHLITATGQRVTLRCSPRSGDLSVYWYQQSLDQGLQFLIQYYNGEERAKGNILERFSAQQFPDLHSELNLSSLELGDSALYFCASSVFPSDPTGNEQFFGPGTRLTVL.

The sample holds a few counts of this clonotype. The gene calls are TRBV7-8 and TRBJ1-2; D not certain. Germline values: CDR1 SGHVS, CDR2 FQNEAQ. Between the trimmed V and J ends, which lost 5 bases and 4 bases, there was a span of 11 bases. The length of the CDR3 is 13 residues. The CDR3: CASSLLRPYGYTF. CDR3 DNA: TGTGCCAGCAGCCTTTTAAGGCCCTATGGCTACACCTTC.

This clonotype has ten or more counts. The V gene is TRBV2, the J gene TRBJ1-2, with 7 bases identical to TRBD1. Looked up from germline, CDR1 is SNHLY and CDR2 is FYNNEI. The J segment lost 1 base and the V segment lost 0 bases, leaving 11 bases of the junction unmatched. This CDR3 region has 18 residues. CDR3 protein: CASSEAPGQTGYNYGYTF. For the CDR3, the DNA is TGTGCCAGCAGTGAAGCGCCGGGACAGACAGGCTATAACTATGGCTACACCTTC. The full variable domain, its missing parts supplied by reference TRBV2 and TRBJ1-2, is EPEVTQTPSHQVTQMGQEVILRCVPISNHLYFYWYRQILGQKVEFLVSFYNNEISEKSEIFDDQFSVERPDGSNFTLKIRSTKLEDSAMYFCASSEAPGQTGYNYGYTFGSGTRLTVV.

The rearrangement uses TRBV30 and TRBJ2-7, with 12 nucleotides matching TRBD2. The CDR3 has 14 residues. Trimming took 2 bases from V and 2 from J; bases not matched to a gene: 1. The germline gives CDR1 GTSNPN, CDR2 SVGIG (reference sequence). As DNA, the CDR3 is TGTGCCTGGAGTCGGACTAGCGGGGCCTACGAGCAGTACTTC. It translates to CAWSRTSGAYEQYF.

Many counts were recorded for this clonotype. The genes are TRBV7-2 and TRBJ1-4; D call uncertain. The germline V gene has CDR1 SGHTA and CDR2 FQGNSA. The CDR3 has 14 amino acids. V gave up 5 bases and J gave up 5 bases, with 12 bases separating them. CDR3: CASSKSGRNEKLFF. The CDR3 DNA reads TGTGCCAGCAGCAAAAGCGGCAGAAATGAAAAACTGTTTTTT.

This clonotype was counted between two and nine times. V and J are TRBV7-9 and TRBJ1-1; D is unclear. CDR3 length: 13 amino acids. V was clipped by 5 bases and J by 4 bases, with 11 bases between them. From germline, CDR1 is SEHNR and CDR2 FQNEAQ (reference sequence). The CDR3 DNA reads TGTGCCAGCAGCCGCTCGGGTGGCACTGAAGCTTTCTTT. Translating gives CASSRSGGTEAFF.

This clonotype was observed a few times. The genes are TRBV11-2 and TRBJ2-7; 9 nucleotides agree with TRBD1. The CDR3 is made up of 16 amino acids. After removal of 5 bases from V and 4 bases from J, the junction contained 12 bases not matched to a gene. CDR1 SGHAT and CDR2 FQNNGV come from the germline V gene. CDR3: CASSPTSSTGGYEQYF. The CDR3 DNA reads TGTGCCAGCAGCCCTACCTCCTCGACAGGGGGGTACGAGCAGTACTTC.

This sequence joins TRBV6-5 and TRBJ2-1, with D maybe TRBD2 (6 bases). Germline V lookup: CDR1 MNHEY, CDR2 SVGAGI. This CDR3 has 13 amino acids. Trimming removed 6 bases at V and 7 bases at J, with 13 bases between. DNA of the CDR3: TGTGCCAGCAGCAAGACTAGTTTAAATGAGCAGTTCTTC. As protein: CASSKTSLNEQFF.